Below are 12 T cell receptor beta chains sequenced from a single sample in a study of shared clonotypes between healthy human individuals. Using immunoSEQ multiplex PCR, the repertoire was profiled, and TCRdb retains in-frame clones only, with some absent. The sample carries some 1,900,000 clones, about 94% recorded once. Naive CD8 cells, CD45RO-negative and positively selected for CCR7, excluded terminally differentiated effector memory CD45RA+ cells. The sequenced material came from naive CD8+ T cells sorted from blood. The receptors here all came from a man aged 18 to 30 in good health.

This clone was detected only a few times. The chain has TRBV9 and TRBJ1-5; the D is unclear. V was shortened by 0 bases and J by 6 bases, with 7 bases between the two germline ends. The V gene's germline CDR1 is SGDLS and CDR2 YYNGEE. CDR3 length: 13 residues. DNA of the CDR3: TGTGCCAGCAGCGTAGCGGAAGGTCAGCCCCAGCATTTT. It is translated as CASSVAEGQPQHF.

The V and J genes are TRBV27 and TRBJ2-7; TRBD1 matches at 10 bases. Germline CDR1 is MNHEY and CDR2 is SMNVEV (reference sequence). V was pared by 6 bases and J by 5 bases, with 13 bases of the junction left unmatched. The CDR3 extends over 16 amino acids. CDR3: CASSQGPGQGIHEQYF. CDR3 DNA: TGTGCCAGCAGCCAAGGTCCGGGACAGGGGATCCACGAGCAGTACTTC.

This chain connects TRBV7-2 to TRBJ1-4, with D perhaps matching TRBD1 (5 bases). V dropped 4 bases and J dropped 11 bases, with 11 bases sitting between them. The CDR3 loop spans 12 amino acids. The V gene's germline CDR1 is SGHTA and CDR2 FQGNSA. CDR3 sequence reads: CASSSPGGKLFF. The CDR3 coding sequence is TGTGCCAGCAGCTCCCCCGGGGGGAAACTGTTTTTT. Combining the CDR3 with reference TRBV7-2 and TRBJ1-4 gives the whole variable domain GAGVSQSPSNKVTEKGKDVELRCDPISGHTALYWYRQSLGQGLEFLIYFQGNSAPDKSGLPSDRFSAERTGGSVSTLTIQRTQQEDSAVYLCASSSPGGKLFFGSGTQLSVL.

This chain uses TRBV9 with TRBJ2-7; 14 nucleotides align to TRBD2. This CDR3 contains 19 residues. The J segment lost 4 bases and the V segment lost 4 bases, leaving 16 bases of the junction unmatched. The V gene's germline CDR1 is SGDLS and CDR2 YYNGEE. The CDR3 region is CASSPYWTTSGRAGYEQYF. Here the CDR3 DNA reads TGTGCCAGCAGCCCGTATTGGACGACTAGCGGGAGGGCCGGTTACGAGCAGTACTTC.

In the case of this clone: A read error may account for a junction end that differs from germline. The chain recombines TRBV4-3 with TRBJ1-1; weak D call: TRBD1 (5 bases). Germline values: CDR1 LGHNA, CDR2 YSLEER. The CDR3 consists of 16 residues. The CDR3: CASSEETGGFNTEAFF. In nucleotides, the CDR3 is TGCGCCAGCAGCGAAGAGACGGGGGGATTCAACACTGAAGCTTTCTTT.

With regard to this clone: The same CDR3 also results from other DNA sequences found in this sample. This chain uses TRBV27 with TRBJ2-7; the match to TRBD1 covers 7 bases. The CDR3 runs to 13 residues. CDR1 and CDR2 from the germline V gene are MNHEY and SMNVEV (reference sequence). Trimming removed 4 bases from V and 2 bases from J; junction bases left unmatched: 2. CDR3 region: CASSYGTAYEQYF. DNA of the CDR3: TGTGCCAGCAGTTATGGGACAGCCTACGAGCAGTACTTC.

The chain uses TRBV10-3 and TRBJ2-7; TRBD1 matches 11 bases. The trim removed 5 bases at V and 4 bases at J, leaving 7 bases unmatched. Germline V CDR1 and CDR2: ENHRY, SYGVKD. The CDR3 totals 15 residues. Here the CDR3 reads CAISRDRGVPYEQYF. The CDR3 DNA is TGTGCCATCAGTCGGGACAGGGGGGTACCTTACGAGCAGTACTTC.

V gene TRBV4-1 combines with J gene TRBJ2-7, with D uncertain. V lost 4 bases, J lost 3 bases, and 16 bases lay in between. CDR1 is MGHRA and CDR2 is YSYEKL in the germline V gene. The CDR3 is 15 amino acids. This chain's CDR3 is CASSRAGSFDYEQYF. The CDR3 DNA is TGCGCCAGCAGCCGCGCCGGGTCTTTTGACTACGAGCAGTACTTC.

The chain uses TRBV5-6 and TRBJ2-5; D ambiguous. The germline V and J ends were trimmed by 3 bases and 5 bases, with 17 bases remaining between them. The CDR3 is 15 amino acids. CDR1 SGHDT and CDR2 YYEEEE come from the germline V gene. The CDR3 reads CASSSTPDPRETQYF. The CDR3 bases are TGTGCCAGCAGCTCCACCCCGGACCCCCGGGAGACCCAGTACTTC.

This chain joins TRBV5-6 and TRBJ2-1; TRBD2 matches 9 bases. Germline assignment: CDR1 SGHDT and CDR2 YYEEEE. The CDR3 contains 15 residues. V was clipped by 0 bases and J by 8 bases; unmatched bases: 6. CDR3 in DNA: TGTGCCAGCAGCTTGGTAGCGGGAGTTGGCGATGAGCAGTTCTTC. This codes for CASSLVAGVGDEQFF.

This chain uses TRBV28 with TRBJ2-7; 8 positions match TRBD1. This CDR3 is 14 amino acids long. Germline loops: CDR1 MDHEN, CDR2 SYDVKM. V lost 8 bases, J lost 4 bases, and 10 bases stayed unmatched. For the CDR3, the DNA is TGTGCCAGCGGCGGACAGGGCTATTTTTACGAGCAGTACTTC. This codes for CASGGQGYFYEQYF.

The CDR3 sequence is CASSSLAGGVTGELFF. The CDR3 nucleotides are TGTGCCAGCAGCTCTCTAGCGGGAGGGGTCACCGGGGAGCTGTTTTTT. This chain connects TRBV7-6 to TRBJ2-2, with 12 bases fitting TRBD2. The CDR3 loop spans 16 amino acids. After removal of 4 bases from V and 4 bases from J, the junction contained 4 bases not matched to a gene. Looked up from germline, CDR1 is SGHVS and CDR2 is FNYEAQ.